This is a list of T cell receptor beta chains from one sample in a study of beta chain features in type 1 diabetes. Clones were sequenced by immunoSEQ multiplex PCR, and TCRdb holds only the in-frame ones, with some missing. The sample carries 970,000 or so clones, under 20% recorded once. Sequencing was done on a sample of naive CD4+ T cells from blood. The receptors shown here come from a young woman in good health. Both conserved end residues are part of each CDR3. Each record gives: J gene, D gene, V gene, clone size, CDR3 protein, CDR3 DNA. D genes are given only for firm matches. Only part of the rows carry a size: once, few, many, or a class if the clone is expanded.

TRBJ2-5 TRBD1 TRBV7-9 - CASSLGQNF TGTGCCAGCAGCTTGGGACAGAACTTC
TRBJ2-7 TRBD1 TRBV5-1 few CATRGSDSYEQYF TGCGCCACCAGGGGGTCGGACTCCTACGAGCAGTACTTC
TRBJ2-7 TRBD1 TRBV4-2 - CASSQGGQGGAYEQYF TGTGCCAGCAGCCAGGGTGGACAGGGGGGAGCCTACGAGCAGTACTTC
TRBJ2-6 - TRBV28 few CASSQGVSGANVLTF TGTGCCAGCAGTCAAGGGGTCTCTGGGGCCAACGTCCTGACTTTC
TRBJ2-3 - TRBV6-5 - CASSYSKLGTDTQYF TGTGCCAGCAGTTACTCGAAACTAGGCACAGATACGCAGTATTTT
TRBJ2-5 - TRBV21-1 - CASSSRTEKQETQYF TGTGCCAGCAGCTCACGGACTGAGAAGCAAGAGACCCAGTACTTC
TRBJ2-5 TRBD2 TRBV4-2 few CASSLGLASGGLETQYF TGTGCCAGCAGCCTAGGACTAGCGAGCGGAGGTCTAGAGACCCAGTACTTC
TRBJ2-7 TRBD2 TRBV7-2 - CASSLVGLVTEQYF TGTGCCAGCAGCTTAGTGGGACTAGTCACCGAGCAGTACTTC
TRBJ1-5 - TRBV19 - CASSMIPGRLGQPQHF TGTGCCAGTAGTATGATTCCCGGGAGACTGGGTCAGCCCCAGCATTTT
TRBJ2-2 - TRBV9 - CARSVGGANTGELFF TGTGCCCGCAGCGTAGGGGGGGCGAACACCGGGGAGCTGTTTTTT
TRBJ2-5 - TRBV18 few CASTRRPAETQYF TGTGCCAGCACGCGGAGGCCCGCAGAGACCCAGTACTTC
TRBJ1-1 - TRBV19 few CASSFGRTSEAFF TGTGCCAGTAGTTTCGGGAGGACATCTGAAGCTTTCTTT
TRBJ2-5 TRBD1 TRBV7-9 - CASSPGTGEETQYF TGTGCCAGCAGCCCCGGGACAGGGGAAGAGACCCAGTACTTC
TRBJ2-1 - TRBV7-3 - CASSLVANEQFF TGTGCCAGCAGCTTAGTGGCTAATGAGCAGTTCTTC
TRBJ2-7 TRBD1 TRBV4-3 - CASSQDPGQGEVYF TGCGCCAGTAGCCAAGATCCGGGACAGGGGGAAGTGTACTTC
TRBJ2-7 - TRBV4-2 - CASSQDARQGKSYEQYF TGTGCCAGCAGCCAAGATGCTCGGCAGGGAAAATCGTACGAGCAGTACTTC
TRBJ2-6 TRBD2 TRBV4-2 - CASSQGSLAGASGANVLTF TGTGCCAGCAGCCAAGGTTCCCTAGCGGGAGCCTCTGGGGCCAACGTCCTGACTTTC